The 22 T cell receptor beta chains below were found in one sample sequenced in a study of blood T cell repertoires in COVID-19. Repertoires were generated with immunoSEQ multiplex PCR, while TCRdb's copy carries only in-frame clones and drops some. The table records nearly 80,000 clones, 65% to 85% of them present only once. Material for sequencing was peripheral blood. Receptor source: a man aged 55 to 69 with active or convalescent COVID-19.

The gene calls are TRBV6-5 and TRBJ2-1; TRBD1 agrees at 7 bases. Germline trimming cut 2 bases from V and 3 bases from J; bases unmatched to any gene: 1. This CDR3 contains 14 residues. Germline-derived CDR1 and CDR2 are MNHEY and SVGAGI. CDR3 sequence (DNA): TGTGCCAGCAGTTACGCAGGGGGCTACAATGAGCAGTTCTTC. This gives the protein CASSYAGGYNEQFF.

The gene calls are TRBV3-1 (or the pseudogene TRBV3-2) and TRBJ2-1, with 7 bases lining up with TRBD1. The germline gives CDR1 LGHDT, CDR2 YNNKEL (reference sequence). CDR3 length: 16 residues. J gave up 4 bases and V 1 base, and 7 bases lay outside the gene matches. In DNA form, the CDR3 reads TGTGCCAGCAGCCAAGGAATCCAGGGGGAGTACAATGAGCAGTTCTTC. Amino acid sequence: CASSQGIQGEYNEQFF.

The chain couples TRBV6-4 to TRBJ2-2; 7 bases are a match to TRBD1. The CDR3 runs 14 residues. V shed 6 bases and J 4 bases; nucleotides not matched to a gene: 5. Germline V gene lookup returns CDR1 MRHNA and CDR2 SNTAGT. The CDR3 loop is CASSGQVSTGELFF. The CDR3 DNA follows: TGTGCCAGCAGCGGACAGGTTTCCACCGGGGAGCTGTTTTTT.

The chain couples TRBV7-8 to TRBJ1-1; 9 nucleotides agree with TRBD1. Germline V gives CDR1 SGHVS, CDR2 FQNEAQ. With 3 bases clipped from V and 4 bases from J, the junction kept 6 bases outside the gene matches. CDR3 length: 15 residues. CDR3 residues: CASSLAGTGSTEAFF. The CDR3 nucleotides are TGTGCCAGCAGCTTGGCCGGGACAGGGAGCACTGAAGCTTTCTTT. Using reference TRBV7-8 and TRBJ1-1 for the parts outside the CDR3, the full variable domain is GAGVSQSPRYKVAKRGQDVALRCDPISGHVSLFWYQQALGQGPEFLTYFQNEAQLDKSGLPSDRFFAERPEGSVSTLKIQRTQQEDSAVYLCASSLAGTGSTEAFFGQGTRLTVV.

V gene TRBV2 combines with J gene TRBJ1-1; no definite D call. V was clipped by 4 bases and J by 2 bases, with 14 bases between them. Germline lookup yields CDR1 SNHLY and CDR2 FYNNEI. The CDR3 covers 15 residues. CDR3 sequence reads: CASSGVQRFNTEAFF. CDR3 sequence (DNA): TGTGCCAGCAGTGGGGTACAGAGATTTAACACTGAAGCTTTCTTT.

This sequence joins TRBV10-1 and TRBJ1-1; 8 nucleotides agree with TRBD1. Germline V gene lookup returns CDR1 WNHNN and CDR2 SYGVQD (reference sequence). Unmatched junction bases numbered 4, after V lost 9 bases and J lost 4 bases. The CDR3 spans 12 residues. CDR3 nucleotide sequence: TGCGCCAGGCATACAGGGGGCACTGAAGCTTTCTTT. Its protein is CARHTGGTEAFF.

The rearrangement joins TRBV18 to TRBJ2-7; 7 positions match TRBD1. CDR3 size: 14 residues. CDR1 and CDR2 (germline): KGHSH, LQKENI. The J segment lost 2 bases and the V segment lost 2 bases, leaving 3 bases of the junction unmatched. CDR3 loop: CASSPTQGAYEQYF. CDR3 nucleotides: TGTGCCAGCTCACCAACGCAGGGGGCCTACGAGCAGTACTTC.

This clone qualifies as medium-sized. The chain is built from TRBV29-1 and TRBJ1-1; 12 bases align to TRBD1. Trimming took 6 bases from V and 7 from J; bases not matched to a gene: 12. In germline, CDR1 is SQVTM, CDR2 ANQGSEA. The CDR3 loop spans 15 amino acids. DNA of the CDR3: TGCAGCGTGGGCTTCAGGGACAGGGGGCAGAATGAAGCTTTCTTT. This encodes CSVGFRDRGQNEAFF.

The chain carries TRBV7-3 and TRBJ2-3, with a possible D match to TRBD2 (7 bases). The V end was cut by 5 bases, the J end by 5 bases, with 14 bases between. Looked up from germline, CDR1 is SGHTA and CDR2 is FQGTGA. The CDR3 covers 14 residues. CDR3 amino acids: CASSEGGRGDTQYF. The CDR3 DNA reads as TGTGCCAGCAGCGAGGGGGGGCGAGGAGATACGCAGTATTTT.

The gene calls are TRBV6-1 and TRBJ1-5, with 8 nucleotides matching TRBD1. Germline V gene sequence: CDR1 MNHNS, CDR2 SASEGT. The J segment lost 3 bases and the V segment lost 1 base, leaving 8 bases of the junction unmatched. The CDR3 is 17 residues long. CDR3 sequence reads: CASSEVDQGAINQPQHF. The CDR3 DNA reads TGTGCCAGCAGTGAAGTCGACCAGGGGGCTATCAATCAGCCCCAGCATTTT.

The chain combines TRBV18 with TRBJ2-3; D possibly corresponds to TRBD2 (6 bases). The V end lost 2 bases, the J end lost 2 bases, and 14 bases lay between the germline ends. CDR3 length: 16 residues. Germline assignment: CDR1 KGHSH and CDR2 LQKENI. As DNA, the CDR3 is TGTGCCAGCTCACCATTCACCAGCGGGTACACAGATACGCAGTATTTT. This gives the protein CASSPFTSGYTDTQYF.

The V gene is TRBV5-4, the J gene TRBJ2-7, with TRBD2 matching 7 bases. Trimming took 0 bases from V and 2 from J; bases not matched to a gene: 8. This CDR3 contains 16 residues. In germline, CDR1 is SGHNT, CDR2 YYREEE (reference sequence). CDR3 in DNA: TGTGCCAGCAGCTTGGGGGCGGGAGTCTTGGCCTACGAGCAGTACTTC. Translation gives CASSLGAGVLAYEQYF. The variable domain in full, with the rest retrieved from reference TRBV5-4 and TRBJ2-7, is ETGVTQSPTHLIKTRGQQVTLRCSSQSGHNTVSWYQQALGQGPQFIFQYYREEENGRGNFPPRFSGLQFPNYSSELNVNALELDDSALYLCASSLGAGVLAYEQYFGPGTRLTVT.

The chain is built from TRBV19 and TRBJ1-4; 7 positions match TRBD1. With V trimmed by 8 bases and J by 10 bases, 10 bases remained unmatched. CDR3 size: 13 residues. The germline gives CDR1 LNHDA, CDR2 SQIVND (reference sequence). CDR3 bases: TGTGCCAGTTCCGGACAGGTTCATGGAAAACTGTTTTTT. This gives the protein CASSGQVHGKLFF.

This clone occurred a few times. The chain carries TRBV11-3 and TRBJ2-2; 8 nucleotides line up with TRBD1. V dropped 0 bases and J dropped 4; count of bases not matched to a gene: 7. CDR1 SGHNT and CDR2 YENEEA come from the germline V gene. The CDR3 contains 17 residues. CDR3 in DNA: TGTGCCAGCAGCTTAGATGCCTGGACAGGGACCACCGGGGAGCTGTTTTTT. It specifies CASSLDAWTGTTGELFF. Variable domain in full (rest from reference TRBV11-3 and TRBJ2-2): EAGVVQSPRYKIIEKKQPVAFWCNPISGHNTLYWYLQNLGQGPELLIRYENEEAVDDSQLPKDRFSAERLKGVDSTLKIQPAELGDSAVYLCASSLDAWTGTTGELFFGEGSRLTVL.

This clone was recorded a few times. The chain carries TRBV9 and TRBJ2-2; 7 nucleotides agree with TRBD2. Germline assignment: CDR1 SGDLS and CDR2 YYNGEE. The V segment lost 2 bases and the J segment 3 bases; nucleotides outside the gene matches: 4. This CDR3 is 15 amino acids long. DNA for the CDR3: TGTGCCAGCAGCGTCGGTGGGGGGGACACCGGGGAGCTGTTTTTT. Its protein product is CASSVGGGDTGELFF.

V is TRBV7-8 and J is TRBJ1-3, with 7 bases aligning to TRBD1. V trimming: 4 bases; J trimming: 0 bases; junction bases outside the gene matches: 0. CDR1 and CDR2 from the germline V gene are SGHVS and FQNEAQ. The CDR3 contains 14 residues. As DNA, the CDR3 is TGTGCCAGCAGCTCAGGGGGCTCTGGAAACACCATATATTTT. Translating it yields CASSSGGSGNTIYF.

The rearrangement joins TRBV4-2 to TRBJ2-1; 10 bases line up with TRBD2. Germline lookup yields CDR1 LGHNA and CDR2 YNFKEQ. J gave up 7 bases and V 4 bases, and 7 bases lay outside the gene matches. The CDR3 totals 15 residues. CDR3 amino acids: CASSLSGGAQNEQFF. In DNA form, the CDR3 reads TGTGCCAGCAGCCTCAGCGGGGGGGCCCAGAATGAGCAGTTCTTC.

This chain uses TRBV5-1 with TRBJ2-5, with no clear D. The V and J ends lost 2 bases and 3 bases respectively, with 23 bases between them. CDR3 length equals 18 residues. In germline, CDR1 is SGHRS, CDR2 YFSETQ. The CDR3 loop reads CASSLLTQSLPDKETQYF. In DNA form, the CDR3 reads TGCGCCAGCAGCTTATTGACACAATCCCTACCCGATAAAGAGACCCAGTACTTC.

J is TRBJ2-1 and V is TRBV19; the match to TRBD2 covers 7 bases. Germline CDR1 and CDR2: LNHDA and SQIVND (reference sequence). J gave up 0 bases and V 11 bases, and 4 bases lay outside the gene matches. This CDR3 has 13 residues. The CDR3 DNA is TGTGCCGGCGGGACTATCTCCTACAATGAGCAGTTCTTC. Its translation: CAGGTISYNEQFF.

The V and J genes are TRBV19 and TRBJ1-6; TRBD1 aligns across 10 bases. The length of the CDR3 is 17 residues. The V gene's germline CDR1 is LNHDA and CDR2 SQIVND (reference sequence). Trimming removed 4 bases from V and 5 bases from J; junction bases left unmatched: 8. CDR3 DNA sequence: TGTGCCAGTAGTACCCTCCCGACAGGGGGCGATAATTCACCCCTCCACTTT. Translation gives CASSTLPTGGDNSPLHF.

This chain connects TRBV7-6 to TRBJ2-1, with 9 bases that match TRBD2. CDR1 and CDR2 (germline): SGHVS, FNYEAQ. The V segment lost 5 bases and the J segment 5 bases; nucleotides outside the gene matches: 7. CDR3 length: 15 residues. This CDR3 is CASSPRGGLNNEQFF. CDR3 sequence (DNA): TGTGCCAGCAGCCCGCGGGGGGGACTAAACAATGAGCAGTTCTTC.

The gene calls are TRBV27 and TRBJ1-1, with D unresolved. V dropped 7 bases and J dropped 0 bases, with 12 bases sitting between them. The V gene's germline CDR1 is MNHEY and CDR2 SMNVEV (reference sequence). CDR3 length: 14 residues. The CDR3 spells CASTPGSMNTEAFF. CDR3 nucleotide sequence: TGTGCCAGCACTCCCGGGTCGATGAACACTGAAGCTTTCTTT.